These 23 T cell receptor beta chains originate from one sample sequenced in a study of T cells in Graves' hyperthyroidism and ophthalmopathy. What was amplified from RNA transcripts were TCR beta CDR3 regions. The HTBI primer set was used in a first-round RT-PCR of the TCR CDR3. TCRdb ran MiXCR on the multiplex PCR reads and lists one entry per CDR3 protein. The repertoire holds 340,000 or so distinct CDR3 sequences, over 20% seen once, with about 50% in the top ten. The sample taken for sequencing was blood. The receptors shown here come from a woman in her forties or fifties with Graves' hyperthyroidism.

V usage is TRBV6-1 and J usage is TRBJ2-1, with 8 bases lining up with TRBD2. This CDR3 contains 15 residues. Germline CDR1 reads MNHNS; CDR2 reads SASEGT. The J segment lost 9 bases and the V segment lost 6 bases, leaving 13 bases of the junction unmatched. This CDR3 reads CASSSGGRASAEQFF. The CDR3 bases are TGTGCCAGCAGCAGCGGGGGCCGGGCTAGTGCTGAGCAGTTCTTC.

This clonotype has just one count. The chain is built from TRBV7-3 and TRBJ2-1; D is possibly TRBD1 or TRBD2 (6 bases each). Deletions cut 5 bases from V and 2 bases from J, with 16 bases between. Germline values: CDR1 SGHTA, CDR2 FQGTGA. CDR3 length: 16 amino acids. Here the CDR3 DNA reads TGTGCCAGCAGCGCCAACAGGGCGGGAACCTACAATGAGCAGTTCTTC. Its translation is CASSANRAGTYNEQFF.

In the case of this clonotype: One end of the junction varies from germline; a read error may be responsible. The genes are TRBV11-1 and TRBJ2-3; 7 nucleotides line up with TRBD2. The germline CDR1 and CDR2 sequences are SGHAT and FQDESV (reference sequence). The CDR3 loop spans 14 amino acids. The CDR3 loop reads CASSTTSARDAQYF. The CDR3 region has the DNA TGTGCCAGCAGCACTACTAGCGCAAGAGATGCGCAGTATTTT.

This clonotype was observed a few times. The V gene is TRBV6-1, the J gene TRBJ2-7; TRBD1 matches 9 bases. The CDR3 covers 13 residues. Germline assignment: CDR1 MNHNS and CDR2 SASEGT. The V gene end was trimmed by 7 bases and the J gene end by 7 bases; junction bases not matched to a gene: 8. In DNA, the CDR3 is TGTGCCAGCACCGGGGACAGGGTGGGTGAGCAGTACTTC. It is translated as CASTGDRVGEQYF.

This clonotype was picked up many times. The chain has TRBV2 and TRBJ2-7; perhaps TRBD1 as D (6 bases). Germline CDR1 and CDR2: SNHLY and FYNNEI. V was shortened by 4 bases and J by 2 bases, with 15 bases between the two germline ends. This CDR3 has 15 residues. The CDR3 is CASSGSRDNPYEQYF. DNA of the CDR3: TGTGCCAGCAGTGGATCCCGGGACAACCCCTACGAGCAGTACTTC.

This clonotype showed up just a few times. In nucleotides, the CDR3 is TGTGCCAGTAGTATTCTCGGCGGAAACTATGGCTACACCTTC. This translates into CASSILGGNYGYTF. The chain links TRBV19 to TRBJ1-2, with unresolved D. V was pared by 3 bases and J by 2 bases, with 10 bases between. Germline CDR1 is LNHDA and CDR2 is SQIVND (reference sequence). The length of the CDR3 is 14 residues. Using reference TRBV19 and TRBJ1-2 for the parts outside the CDR3, the full variable domain is DGGITQSPKYLFRKEGQNVTLSCEQNLNHDAMYWYRQDPGQGLRLIYYSQIVNDFQKGDIAEGYSVSREKKESFPLTVTSAQKNPTAFYLCASSILGGNYGYTFGSGTRLTVV.

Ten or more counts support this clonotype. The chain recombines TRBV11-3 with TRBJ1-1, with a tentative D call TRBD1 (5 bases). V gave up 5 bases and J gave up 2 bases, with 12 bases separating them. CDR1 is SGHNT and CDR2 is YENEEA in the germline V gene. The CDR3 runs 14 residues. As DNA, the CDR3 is TGTGCCAGCAGCAAGACAGTCCAAAACACTGAAGCTTTCTTT. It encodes CASSKTVQNTEAFF.

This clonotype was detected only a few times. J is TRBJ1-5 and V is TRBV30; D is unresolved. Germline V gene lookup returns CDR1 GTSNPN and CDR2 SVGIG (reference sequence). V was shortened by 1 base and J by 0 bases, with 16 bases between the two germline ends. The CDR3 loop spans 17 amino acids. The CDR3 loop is CAWSETDIFYSNQPQHF. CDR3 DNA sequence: TGTGCCTGGAGTGAAACAGATATATTCTATAGCAATCAGCCCCAGCATTTT.

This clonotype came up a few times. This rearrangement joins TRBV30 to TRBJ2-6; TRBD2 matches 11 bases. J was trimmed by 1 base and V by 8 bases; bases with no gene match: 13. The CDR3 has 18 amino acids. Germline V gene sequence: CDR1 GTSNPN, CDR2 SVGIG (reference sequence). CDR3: CAGEWLAGGSSGANVLTF. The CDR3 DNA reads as TGTGCCGGGGAGTGGCTAGCGGGAGGATCTTCTGGGGCCAACGTCCTGACTTTC.

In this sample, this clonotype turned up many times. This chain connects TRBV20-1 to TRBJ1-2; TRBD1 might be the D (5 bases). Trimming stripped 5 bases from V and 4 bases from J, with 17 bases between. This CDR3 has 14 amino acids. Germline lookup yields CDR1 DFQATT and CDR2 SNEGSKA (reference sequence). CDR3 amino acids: CSAETGRQPYGYTF. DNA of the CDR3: TGCAGTGCTGAGACCGGCCGACAGCCCTATGGCTACACCTTC.

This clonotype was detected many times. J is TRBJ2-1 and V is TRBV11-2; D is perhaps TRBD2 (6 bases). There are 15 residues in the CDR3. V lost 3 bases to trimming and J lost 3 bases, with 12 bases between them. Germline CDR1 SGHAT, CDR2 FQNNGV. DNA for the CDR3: TGTGCCAGCAGCTTTAGGAGGGCCAGCTACAATGAGCAGTTCTTC. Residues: CASSFRRASYNEQFF.

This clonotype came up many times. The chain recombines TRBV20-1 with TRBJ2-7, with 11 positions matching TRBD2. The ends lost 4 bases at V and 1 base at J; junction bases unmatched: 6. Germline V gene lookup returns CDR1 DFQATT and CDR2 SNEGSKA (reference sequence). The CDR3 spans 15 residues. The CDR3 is CSATPTSGTSYEQYF. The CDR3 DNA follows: TGCAGTGCTACCCCGACTAGCGGGACGTCCTACGAGCAGTACTTC.

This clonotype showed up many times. In DNA form, the CDR3 reads TGTGCCAGCAGTGACCCGACATACAATCAGCCCCAGCATTTT. Translating gives CASSDPTYNQPQHF. The chain is built from TRBV6-1 and TRBJ1-5; no clear D. Germline loops: CDR1 MNHNS, CDR2 SASEGT. Deletions cut 3 bases from V and 3 bases from J, with 9 bases between. The CDR3 runs 14 residues.

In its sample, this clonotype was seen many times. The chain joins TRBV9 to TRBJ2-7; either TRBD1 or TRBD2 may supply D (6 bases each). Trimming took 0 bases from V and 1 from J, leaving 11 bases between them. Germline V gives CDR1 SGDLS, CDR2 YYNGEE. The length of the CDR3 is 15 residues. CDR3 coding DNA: TGTGCCAGCAGCGTAGAGGGGGGCTGGTCCTACGAGCAGTACTTC. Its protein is CASSVEGGWSYEQYF.

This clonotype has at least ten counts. The CDR3 reads CASSFDASTYEQYF. The CDR3 DNA follows: TGCGCCAGCAGCTTCGACGCATCAACCTACGAGCAGTACTTC. The chain couples TRBV5-1 to TRBJ2-7; D remains unclear. CDR3 size: 14 residues. Germline assignment: CDR1 SGHRS and CDR2 YFSETQ. V was trimmed by 2 bases and J by 2 bases, leaving 11 bases between them. Complete variable domain (other parts from reference TRBV5-1 and TRBJ2-7): KAGVTQTPRYLIKTRGQQVTLSCSPISGHRSVSWYQQTPGQGLQFLFEYFSETQRNKGNFPGRFSGRQFSNSRSEMNVSTLELGDSALYLCASSFDASTYEQYFGPGTRLTVT.

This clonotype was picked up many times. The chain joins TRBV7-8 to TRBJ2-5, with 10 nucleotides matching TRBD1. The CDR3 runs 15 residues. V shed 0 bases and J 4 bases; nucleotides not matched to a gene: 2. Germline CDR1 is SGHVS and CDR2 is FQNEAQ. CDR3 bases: TGTGCCAGCAGCTTAGCGGACAGGGGGGGAGAGACCCAGTACTTC. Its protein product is CASSLADRGGETQYF.

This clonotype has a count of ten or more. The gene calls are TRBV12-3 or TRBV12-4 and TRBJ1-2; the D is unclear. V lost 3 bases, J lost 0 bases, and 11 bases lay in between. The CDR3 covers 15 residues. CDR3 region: CASSFSAPANYGYTF. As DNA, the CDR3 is TGTGCCAGCAGTTTTTCAGCGCCAGCTAACTATGGCTACACCTTC.

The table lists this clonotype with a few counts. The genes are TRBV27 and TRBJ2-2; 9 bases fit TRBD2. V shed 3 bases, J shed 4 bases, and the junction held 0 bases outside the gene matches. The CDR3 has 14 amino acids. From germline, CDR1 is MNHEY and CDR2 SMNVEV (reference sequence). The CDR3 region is CASSLGLATGELFF. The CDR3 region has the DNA TGTGCCAGCAGTTTGGGACTAGCCACCGGGGAGCTGTTTTTT.

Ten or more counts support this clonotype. The CDR3 DNA is TGCGCCAGCAGCTTTGCTAGCGGGAACACAGATACGCAGTATTTT. This codes for CASSFASGNTDTQYF. This chain uses TRBV5-1 with TRBJ2-3; 9 bases map to TRBD2. The CDR3 totals 15 residues. With V trimmed by 2 bases and J by 2 bases, 3 bases remained unmatched. Germline CDR1 and CDR2: SGHRS and YFSETQ.

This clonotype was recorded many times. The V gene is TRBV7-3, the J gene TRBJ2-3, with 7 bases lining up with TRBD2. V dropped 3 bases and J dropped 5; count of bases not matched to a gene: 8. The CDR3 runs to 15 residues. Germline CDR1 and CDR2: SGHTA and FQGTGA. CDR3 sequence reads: CASSFSPGGGDTQYF. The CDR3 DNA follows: TGTGCCAGCAGCTTTTCGCCGGGCGGGGGAGATACGCAGTATTTT.

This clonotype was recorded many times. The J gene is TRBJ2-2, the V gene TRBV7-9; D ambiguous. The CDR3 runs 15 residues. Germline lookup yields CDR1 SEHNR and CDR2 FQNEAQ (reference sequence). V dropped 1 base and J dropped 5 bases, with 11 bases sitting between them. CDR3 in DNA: TGTGCCAGCAGCTTAGGGGCAGCAGTGACCGGGGAGCTGTTTTTT. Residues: CASSLGAAVTGELFF.

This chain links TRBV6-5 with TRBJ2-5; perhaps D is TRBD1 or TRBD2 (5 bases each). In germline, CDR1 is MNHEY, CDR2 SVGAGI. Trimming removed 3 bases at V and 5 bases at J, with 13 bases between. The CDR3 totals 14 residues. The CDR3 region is CASSYRGWGETQYF. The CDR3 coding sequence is TGTGCCAGCAGTTATCGGGGCTGGGGCGAGACCCAGTACTTC.

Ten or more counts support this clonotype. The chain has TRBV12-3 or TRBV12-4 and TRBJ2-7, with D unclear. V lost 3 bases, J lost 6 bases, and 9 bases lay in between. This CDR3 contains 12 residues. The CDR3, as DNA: TGTGCCAGCAGTTTGTCCCGAGCCGAGCAGTACTTC. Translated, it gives CASSLSRAEQYF.